The 7 T cell receptor beta chains listed next were all sequenced from one sample in a study of tumor-infiltrating lymphocytes in glioblastoma multiforme. Multiple V-beta primers and a C-beta primer amplified TCRB from RNA. TCRdb redid the calling of the multiplex PCR reads with MiXCR, one entry per CDR3 protein. The sample lists about 15,000 distinct CDR3 sequences, about 67% occurring once. Sequencing used brain tumor tissue. All receptors come from a male donor with glioblastoma.

The chain employs TRBV29-1 and TRBJ1-6, with D possibly TRBD1 on 6 matching bases. CDR3 size: 13 residues. V shed 4 bases and J shed 10 bases, with 14 bases lying between them. Germline values: CDR1 SQVTM, CDR2 ANQGSEA. The chain's CDR3 is CSVGGGRESPLHF. DNA of the CDR3: TGCAGCGTTGGCGGGGGCAGAGAATCACCCCTCCACTTT.

The J gene is TRBJ2-7, the V gene TRBV28; 11 bases are a match to TRBD1. Losses at the gene ends were 3 bases for V and 10 bases for J; bases not matched to a gene: 11. This CDR3 contains 15 residues. Germline V gene sequence: CDR1 MDHEN, CDR2 SYDVKM. CDR3 DNA: TGTGCCAGCAGTTTTAGGACAGGGGGCATGGACTATCAGTACTTC. This codes for CASSFRTGGMDYQYF.

This clonotype was observed a few times. Without the conserved terminal phenylalanine or tryptophan, this CDR3 likely stems from a read error. J is TRBJ2-5 and V is TRBV5-6, with D maybe TRBD2 (6 bases). In germline, CDR1 is SGHDT, CDR2 YYEEEE. V gave up 4 bases and J gave up 3 bases, with 19 bases separating them. The CDR3 runs to 16 residues. The CDR3 protein is CASSGRGRTVEETQYL. CDR3 DNA sequence: TGTGCCAGCAGCGGGCGGGGCAGGACGGTGGAAGAGACCCAGTACCTC.

The chain is built from TRBV29-1 and TRBJ2-7; D is possibly TRBD2 (6 bases). CDR1 and CDR2 from the germline V gene are SQVTM and ANQGSEA. This CDR3 comprises 11 residues. V was pared by 8 bases and J by 6 bases, with 14 bases between. For the CDR3, the DNA is TGCAGCTCTGACATAGCGGCCGAGCAGTACTTC. Translated, it gives CSSDIAAEQYF.

About this clonotype itself: Germline is not matched at one junction end, which may reflect a read error. This rearrangement joins TRBV4-1 to TRBJ1-1; D is uncertain. The CDR3 runs 13 residues. Germline values: CDR1 MGHRA, CDR2 YSYEKL. CDR3 loop: CVSNQEIPTEAFF. As DNA, the CDR3 is TGCGTCAGCAACCAAGAGATTCCGACTGAAGCTTTCTTT.

Only one count was recorded for this clonotype. At one end the junction does not follow the germline gene, possibly because of a read error. The chain is built from TRBV10-2 and TRBJ2-7, with D perhaps matching TRBD1 or TRBD2 (5 bases each). CDR1 WSHSY and CDR2 SAAADI come from the germline V gene. The CDR3 spans 16 residues. The CDR3 nucleotides read TGCGCCAGCAGCCATATCAGGGACGTGAGCTCCTGCGAGCATTACTTC. This sequence encodes CASSHIRDVSSCEHYF.

The chain uses TRBV29-1 and TRBJ1-2; TRBD1 aligns across 8 bases. Trimming cost V 7 bases and J 6 bases; bases outside gene matches: 1. The CDR3 covers 10 residues. Germline lookup yields CDR1 SQVTM and CDR2 ANQGSEA. As DNA, the CDR3 is TGCAGCGCGGACAGGGATGGCTACACCTTC. Translating it yields CSADRDGYTF. The full variable domain, completed using reference TRBV29-1 and TRBJ1-2, is SAVISQKPSRDICQRGTSLTIQCQVDSQVTMMFWYRQQPGQSLTLIATANQGSEATYESGFVIDKFPISRPNLTFSTLTVSNMSPEDSSIYLCSADRDGYTFGSGTRLTVV.